These 30 T cell receptor beta chains were sequenced from one sample in a study of cytotoxic CD8 clonotypes in ibrutinib-treated CLL (dated by TCRdb to the early 2020s). Receptors were amplified or captured by the immunoSEQ multiplex PCR assay. TCRdb took this table from immuneACCESS and kept in-frame rearrangements with V and J called. Such tables lack part of the clones; where checked against another copy, unresolved V genes explain under half of the gap, and the rest is unexplained. A total of roughly 160,000 clones appear in this sample, 81% of them only once. Jointly, the top ten make up approximately 2% of the sample. This specimen's time point label, interpreted: 12 months on ibrutinib. The source was PBMCs, collected after 12 months of ibrutinib treatment. These receptor sequences come from a human donor with chronic lymphocytic leukemia.

This sequence joins TRBV7-9 and TRBJ2-7; TRBD2 aligns across 10 bases. The CDR3 runs 18 residues. With 2 bases clipped from V and 2 bases from J, the junction kept 12 bases outside the gene matches. The germline V gene has CDR1 SEHNR and CDR2 FQNEAQ (reference sequence). This CDR3 is CASSLWMTQRGGAYEQYF. The CDR3, as DNA: TGTGCCAGCAGCTTATGGATGACGCAGCGGGGGGGAGCCTACGAGCAGTACTTC.

This clone appeared a single time. The V call is TRBV19, the J call TRBJ1-5; D is perhaps TRBD1 (6 bases). There are 16 residues in the CDR3. V lost 5 bases and J 0 bases, leaving 14 bases between the germline ends. Per the germline V gene, CDR1 is LNHDA and CDR2 is SQIVND (reference sequence). DNA for the CDR3: TGTGCCAGTAGTGCCCTAACAGGGAATAGCAATCAGCCCCAGCATTTT. This codes for CASSALTGNSNQPQHF. Filled out from reference TRBV19 and TRBJ1-5, the complete variable domain reads DGGITQSPKYLFRKEGQNVTLSCEQNLNHDAMYWYRQDPGQGLRLIYYSQIVNDFQKGDIAEGYSVSREKKESFPLTVTSAQKNPTAFYLCASSALTGNSNQPQHFGDGTRLSIL.

The chain employs TRBV7-2 and TRBJ2-7, with 12 positions matching TRBD1. This CDR3 comprises 15 residues. From germline, CDR1 is SGHTA and CDR2 FQGNSA. J lost 6 bases, V lost 4 bases, and 7 bases had no gene match. DNA of the CDR3: TGTGCCAGCAGCTCGTCCGGGACAGGGGGCATCGAGCAGTACTTC. Its protein is CASSSSGTGGIEQYF.

This clone was recorded a few times. This CDR3 is CASTMGLNYGYTF. The CDR3 DNA sequence: TGTGCCAGTACCATGGGGCTGAACTATGGCTACACCTTC. V gene TRBV19 combines with J gene TRBJ1-2, with D tentatively TRBD1 (5 bases). Germline V gene sequence: CDR1 LNHDA, CDR2 SQIVND (reference sequence). The V end was cut by 7 bases, the J end by 2 bases, with 11 bases between. This CDR3 contains 13 residues.

The chain links TRBV29-1 to TRBJ1-2; 9 bases fit TRBD1. Germline lookup yields CDR1 SQVTM and CDR2 ANQGSEA. The CDR3 length is 13 residues. With 4 bases clipped from V and 4 bases from J, the junction kept 4 bases outside the gene matches. Here the CDR3 reads CSVARDRAYGYTF. Here the CDR3 DNA reads TGCAGCGTTGCCCGGGACAGGGCCTATGGCTACACCTTC.

CDR3 sequence: CASRVGQGGAYEQYF. DNA for the CDR3: TGTGCCAGCAGAGTGGGACAGGGTGGGGCCTACGAGCAGTACTTC. This chain uses TRBV6-1 with TRBJ2-7; TRBD1 aligns across 9 bases. Germline V CDR1 and CDR2: MNHNS, SASEGT. V dropped 6 bases and J dropped 2; count of bases not matched to a gene: 8. CDR3 length: 15 amino acids.

V gene TRBV9 combines with J gene TRBJ1-2, with D tentatively TRBD1 (5 bases). V was pared by 0 bases and J by 5 bases, with 20 bases between. The CDR3 contains 17 residues. Germline V lookup: CDR1 SGDLS, CDR2 YYNGEE. CDR3 DNA sequence: TGTGCCAGCAGCGTAGCTACTGGGTGGGACCAAAATTATGGCTACACCTTC. It yields the protein CASSVATGWDQNYGYTF.

The V and J genes are TRBV18 and TRBJ2-7, with D possibly TRBD2 on 5 matching bases. V lost 0 bases and J lost 5, with 14 bases in between. CDR1 is KGHSH, CDR2 LQKENI, per germline. CDR3 length: 15 amino acids. The CDR3 loop reads CASSPPQPLGDEQYF. CDR3 bases: TGTGCCAGCTCACCACCCCAGCCCTTGGGAGACGAGCAGTACTTC.

This rearrangement joins TRBV28 to TRBJ2-1; D may match TRBD1 or TRBD2 (5 bases each). The CDR3 has 14 amino acids. V lost 7 bases to trimming and J lost 10 bases, with 20 bases between them. CDR1 MDHEN and CDR2 SYDVKM come from the germline V gene. CDR3 coding DNA: TGTGCCAGCATCACTGAGGGGAGATTCGGGGAGCAGTTCTTC. Encoded protein: CASITEGRFGEQFF.

The rearrangement joins TRBV4-1 to TRBJ2-7; 7 positions match TRBD2. V lost 0 bases to trimming and J lost 3 bases; unmatched junction nucleotides: 8. The CDR3 sequence is 16 residues long. Germline values: CDR1 MGHRA, CDR2 YSYEKL. This chain's CDR3 is CASSQERSSGIYEQYF. Here the CDR3 DNA reads TGCGCCAGCAGCCAAGAGAGGTCTAGCGGCATCTACGAGCAGTACTTC.

This sequence joins TRBV21-1 and TRBJ2-7; TRBD1, the table's D call, lacks a check against the DNA. TRBV21-1 is reported as a pseudogene. This CDR3 comprises 14 residues. Here the CDR3 reads CASSPGQGFNEQYF. The CDR3 coding sequence is TGTGCCAGCAGTCCGGGACAGGGGTTCAACGAGCAGTACTTC.

The CDR3 loop reads CASSLRQGFHYEQYF. The CDR3 nucleotides are TGTGCCAGCAGTTTGAGACAGGGGTTTCACTACGAGCAGTACTTC. The V call is TRBV6-5, the J call TRBJ2-7, with TRBD1 identical over 8 bases. CDR1 and CDR2 from the germline V gene are MNHEY and SVGAGI. This CDR3 is 15 amino acids long. The V gene end was trimmed by 4 bases and the J gene end by 3 bases; junction bases not matched to a gene: 8.

The V and J genes are TRBV9 and TRBJ2-3; D perhaps matches TRBD2 (5 bases). CDR1 and CDR2 (germline): SGDLS, YYNGEE. CDR3 size: 15 residues. V lost 0 bases to trimming and J lost 0 bases, with 8 bases between them. The chain's CDR3 is CASSVDGGSTDTQYF. The CDR3, as DNA: TGTGCCAGCAGCGTAGATGGCGGGAGCACAGATACGCAGTATTTT.

V usage is TRBV19 and J usage is TRBJ2-4, with 10 bases aligning to TRBD2. Germline loops: CDR1 LNHDA, CDR2 SQIVND (reference sequence). The CDR3 runs 19 residues. J was trimmed by 1 base and V by 0 bases; bases with no gene match: 9. CDR3 region: CASSIDSRQGLAAKNIQYF. The CDR3 nucleotides are TGTGCCAGTAGTATAGATTCACGCCAGGGACTAGCGGCCAAAAACATTCAGTACTTC.

The V and J genes are TRBV19 and TRBJ1-6; tentative D call: TRBD1 (5 bases). This CDR3 has 15 amino acids. Germline assignment: CDR1 LNHDA and CDR2 SQIVND (reference sequence). Trimming stripped 4 bases from V and 5 bases from J, with 12 bases between. The CDR3 reads CASSTRDGNNSPLHF. DNA of the CDR3: TGTGCCAGTAGTACCCGGGACGGGAATAATTCACCCCTCCACTTT.

V and J are TRBV9 and TRBJ2-5, with TRBD2 as a possible D gene (5 bases). V was trimmed by 5 bases and J by 5 bases, leaving 16 bases between them. CDR3 length: 14 amino acids. Germline-derived CDR1 and CDR2 are SGDLS and YYNGEE. The CDR3, as DNA: TGTGCCAGCAGTCGGGATCCTCGGAGGGAGACCCAGTACTTC. It yields the protein CASSRDPRRETQYF. Variable domain in full (rest from reference TRBV9 and TRBJ2-5): DSGVTQTPKHLITATGQRVTLRCSPRSGDLSVYWYQQSLDQGLQFLIQYYNGEERAKGNILERFSAQQFPDLHSELNLSSLELGDSALYFCASSRDPRRETQYFGPGTRLLVL.

The chain joins TRBV18 to TRBJ1-5; D perhaps matches TRBD1 (5 bases). The CDR3 is 20 residues long. The germline V gene encodes CDR1 KGHSH and CDR2 LQKENI. Trimming shortened V by 7 bases and J by 0 bases, and 28 bases separated the two germline ends. CDR3 sequence: CASYTRRDQKNTNSNQPQHF. In DNA, the CDR3 is TGTGCCAGCTACACACGAAGGGACCAAAAGAACACCAATAGCAATCAGCCCCAGCATTTT.

The V gene is TRBV29-1, the J gene TRBJ2-3; 7 bases agree with TRBD1. The CDR3 length is 13 residues. V dropped 6 bases and J dropped 2; count of bases not matched to a gene: 5. Germline-derived CDR1 and CDR2 are SQVTM and ANQGSEA. The CDR3 bases are TGCAGCGTGCTGACAGGGAACACAGATACGCAGTATTTT. This translates into CSVLTGNTDTQYF.

The chain is built from TRBV19 and TRBJ1-5; D not certain. Germline CDR1 and CDR2: LNHDA and SQIVND (reference sequence). Trimming cost V 3 bases and J 0 bases, with 6 bases left between them. The length of the CDR3 is 14 residues. The CDR3 DNA follows: TGTGCCAGTAGTATCTGGGATAGCAATCAGCCCCAGCATTTT. It is translated as CASSIWDSNQPQHF.

V and J are TRBV28 and TRBJ1-5, with 9 bases identical to TRBD1. Losses at the gene ends were 6 bases for V and 4 bases for J; bases not matched to a gene: 7. The CDR3 covers 15 residues. Germline-derived CDR1 and CDR2 are MDHEN and SYDVKM. The CDR3 here is CASRTGTGFNQPQHF. The CDR3 DNA sequence: TGTGCCAGCAGGACCGGGACAGGGTTTAATCAGCCCCAGCATTTT.

The J gene is TRBJ2-7, the V gene TRBV28, with a tentative D call TRBD2 (5 bases). From germline, CDR1 is MDHEN and CDR2 SYDVKM. V gave up 3 bases and J gave up 0 bases, with 15 bases separating them. The CDR3 has 16 residues. DNA for the CDR3: TGTGCCAGCAGTTTGACCCTCAGAGCGGTCTCCTACGAGCAGTACTTC. Its translation is CASSLTLRAVSYEQYF.

The chain uses TRBV7-3 and TRBJ1-5; 7 bases line up with TRBD1. The ends lost 6 bases at V and 4 bases at J; junction bases unmatched: 6. The CDR3 contains 14 residues. Germline loops: CDR1 SGHTA, CDR2 FQGTGA. CDR3 nucleotides: TGTGCCAGCAGGGACTCAGGGGGGAATCAGCCCCAGCATTTT. Its translation: CASRDSGGNQPQHF.

V and J are TRBV2 and TRBJ2-5; D gene uncertain. Trimming left V 7 bases short and J 5 bases short, with 14 bases between. This CDR3 region has 13 residues. Looked up from germline, CDR1 is SNHLY and CDR2 is FYNNEI. The CDR3 protein is CASKVRPTETQYF. DNA for the CDR3: TGTGCCAGCAAGGTTCGGCCTACGGAGACCCAGTACTTC. Full variable domain (outside the CDR3, taken from reference TRBV2 and TRBJ2-5): EPEVTQTPSHQVTQMGQEVILRCVPISNHLYFYWYRQILGQKVEFLVSFYNNEISEKSEIFDDQFSVERPDGSNFTLKIRSTKLEDSAMYFCASKVRPTETQYFGPGTRLLVL.

This sequence joins TRBV5-1 and TRBJ1-1; 10 bases line up with TRBD1. Germline-derived CDR1 and CDR2 are SGHRS and YFSETQ. The junction had 14 bases not matched to a gene; V was cut back by 0 bases and J by 6 bases. The CDR3 contains 18 residues. This chain's CDR3 is CASSLAWGQGLIKSEAFF. CDR3 DNA sequence: TGCGCCAGCAGCTTGGCTTGGGGACAGGGGCTCATCAAATCTGAAGCTTTCTTT.

The CDR3 is CACKPRGDTGAFGYTF. Here the CDR3 DNA reads TGTGCCTGCAAACCTAGGGGGGACACCGGCGCTTTTGGCTACACCTTC. The gene calls are TRBV30 and TRBJ1-2; the D gene is possibly TRBD1 (6 bases). V was pared by 6 bases and J by 7 bases, with 27 bases between. This CDR3 is 16 amino acids long. CDR1 GTSNPN and CDR2 SVGIG come from the germline V gene (reference sequence).

This rearrangement joins TRBV5-1 to TRBJ1-6; no firm D call. The V gene's germline CDR1 is SGHRS and CDR2 YFSETQ. Trimming took 4 bases from V and 7 from J, leaving 15 bases between them. The CDR3 loop spans 15 amino acids. CDR3 in DNA: TGCGCCAGCAGCATTCGACCTATACCCAATTCACCCCTCCACTTT. Protein sequence: CASSIRPIPNSPLHF.

This chain connects TRBV19 to TRBJ2-3; 8 bases map to TRBD1. Looked up from germline, CDR1 is LNHDA and CDR2 is SQIVND (reference sequence). This CDR3 is 15 amino acids long. The ends lost 1 base at V and 9 bases at J; junction bases unmatched: 9. The CDR3 here is CASSIGTGMSGTQYF. CDR3 DNA: TGTGCCAGTAGTATAGGGACAGGGATGAGTGGGACGCAGTATTTT.

V gene TRBV21-1 combines with J gene TRBJ2-7; TRBD2 was called by the table and not checked on the DNA. TRBV21-1 is reported as a pseudogene. CDR3 length equals 16 residues. The CDR3 region is CASSKYLLAKSYEQYF. CDR3 sequence (DNA): TGTGCCAGCAGCAAGTATTTACTAGCGAAGTCCTACGAGCAGTACTTC.

The chain links TRBV6-5 to TRBJ1-4; tentatively, D is TRBD1 (5 bases). Deletions cut 6 bases from V and 0 bases from J, with 11 bases between. CDR3 length: 15 amino acids. Germline CDR1 is MNHEY and CDR2 is SVGAGI. CDR3 in amino acids: CASRDGTATNEKLFF. CDR3 bases: TGTGCCAGCAGAGATGGGACGGCAACTAATGAAAAACTGTTTTTT.

The chain combines TRBV7-9 with TRBJ1-1; TRBD1 matches 8 bases. There are 13 residues in the CDR3. Unmatched junction bases numbered 3, after V lost 3 bases and J lost 6 bases. Per the germline V gene, CDR1 is SEHNR and CDR2 is FQNEAQ (reference sequence). Here the CDR3 DNA reads TGTGCCAGCAGCTTCCAGGGGGCACCTGAAGCTTTCTTT. Translation: CASSFQGAPEAFF.